The TCR beta chain under discussion was sequenced for a study of beta chain features in type 1 diabetes. Germline CDR1 SGHNT, CDR2 YENEEA. Trimming removed 2 bases from V and 3 bases from J; junction bases left unmatched: 4. The CDR3 covers 15 residues. Whole-study findings and limits: Fewer insertions but more deletions were seen at VDJ junctions in type 1 diabetes patients.

cDNA synthesis used the whole RNA isolate, giving expressed TCRB sequences. Sequenced naive, central memory and regulatory T cell samples produced an average of roughly 3.6 million reads. The table came from immunoSEQ multiplex PCR; TCRdb's copy has only in-frame clones and leaves some out. In the table there are around 500,000 clones, more than 9.5% of which are singletons. The sample holds a few counts of this clone. Its antigen is currently unknown. V gene TRBV11-3 combines with J gene TRBJ2-7; TRBD2 aligns across 10 bases. The sequenced sample consisted of naive CD4+ T cells from blood. The TCR sequence derives from a woman aged 18-29 years in good health. The DNA for the CDR3 is TGTGCCAGCAGCTTACTAGCGGGAGAAATCTACGAGCAGTACTTC. Amino acids: CASSLLAGEIYEQYF.